Listed below are T cell receptor beta chains from one sample, sequenced in a study of cytomegalovirus exposure and HLA in healthy donors. TCRdb keeps only in-frame clones here, not all; method: immunoSEQ multiplex PCR. This table has 150,000 to 200,000 clones, about four fifths appearing once. The sequencing sample was made of PBMCs. The receptor set was obtained from a man between 18 and 35 years old in good health and CMV-seronegative. The conserved cysteine and the conserved F or W are not part of the CDR3 here. D genes are given only for firm matches.

d_call cdr3_length j_call v_call cdr3_aa
TRBD2 13 TRBJ2-7 TRBV10-3 ATRDLAGKSYEQY
- 17 TRBJ2-6 TRBV7-8 ASSLGQGLYDSGANVLT
TRBD1 12 TRBJ2-7 TRBV11-3 ASSLAGGSYEQY
- 13 TRBJ1-5 TRBV4-3 ASSQDGTNNQPQH
TRBD2 20 TRBJ2-5 TRBV7-3 ASSLTRVGLWGLAGGEETQY
TRBD2 13 TRBJ2-5 TRBV5-4 ASSWDSGRRETQY
- 11 TRBJ2-3 TRBV7-9 AILRGSTDTQY
- 13 TRBJ1-5 TRBV18 ASSPSRADNQPQH
TRBD1 14 TRBJ1-6 TRBV9 ASSVVADRHNSPLH
TRBD1 12 TRBJ2-7 TRBV7-8 ASSLRTGDYEQY
TRBD1 12 TRBJ2-5 TRBV18 ASSPPTGLETQY
- 14 TRBJ2-3 TRBV6-1 ASSEAVGPSTDTQY
TRBD1 15 TRBJ1-1 TRBV14 ASSLPGQGTLNTEAF
- 17 TRBJ1-5 TRBV15 ATSRDLPGREIRNQPQH
TRBD1 16 TRBJ2-2 TRBV5-1 ASSFHRTGNTNTGELF
TRBD2 12 TRBJ2-5 TRBV29-1 SVEASGSRETQY
- 11 TRBJ2-5 TRBV6-1 ASSKRTEETQY
- 13 TRBJ2-6 TRBV6-4 ASSVAHSGANVLT
- 12 TRBJ2-7 TRBV9 ASSVGQASYEQY
- 14 TRBJ1-4 TRBV9 ASSVAGGGGNEKLF
TRBD1 12 TRBJ1-5 TRBV7-9 ASSLQGGNQPQH
- 15 TRBJ1-1 TRBV4-3 ASSQDEGRERNTEAF
- 15 TRBJ2-1 TRBV5-1 ASSPRAGTPPGNEQF
- 11 TRBJ1-1 TRBV13 ASRVRVNTEAF
TRBD1 11 TRBJ2-7 TRBV7-9 SSSLGTDDKQY
TRBD2 12 TRBJ2-1 TRBV6-6 ASSGGLGSLEQF
TRBD1 13 TRBJ1-3 TRBV12-5 ASGLQGSSGNTIY
- 13 TRBJ1-1 TRBV13 ASRWAGAANTEAF
- 14 TRBJ1-1 TRBV6-1 ASSEVLAGANAEAF
TRBD1 13 TRBJ1-1 TRBV19 ASTKTGGMNTEAF
- 14 TRBJ1-3 TRBV6-5 ASSYSNSPSGNTIY
- 11 TRBJ2-5 TRBV7-2 ASSLFRQETQY
TRBD2 11 TRBJ2-1 TRBV6-4 ASSSGSYNEQF
- 15 TRBJ2-4 TRBV23-1 ASSINQGRGAKNIQY
TRBD1 14 TRBJ1-2 TRBV27 ASSFIGGQAGYGYT
- 12 TRBJ2-3 TRBV5-1 ASSTSLNTDTQY
TRBD1 15 TRBJ1-6 TRBV6-1 ASSVTGGYEEISPLH
- 14 TRBJ2-2 TRBV5-6 ASSLALRGGSGELF
- 13 TRBJ2-7 TRBV4-1 ASSQVGRVVHEQY
- 9 TRBJ2-2 TRBV7-9 ASSPNRVLF
- 13 TRBJ2-7 TRBV4-3 ASSRLRDTAYEQY
TRBD2 9 - TRBV20-1 SGVAGYEQY
TRBD2 12 TRBJ2-2 TRBV11-3 ASSLGGSTGELF
TRBD1 13 TRBJ1-2 TRBV19 ASKFRDRGTDGYT
TRBD2 11 TRBJ2-1 TRBV27 ASRVSGGYEQF
- 12 TRBJ1-1 TRBV5-1 ASSLLPGTLKAF
- 15 TRBJ2-1 TRBV7-3 ASSLFGTLNSYNEQF
TRBD1 13 TRBJ2-1 TRBV4-3 ASSPTGGMYNEQF
TRBD1 14 TRBJ2-7 TRBV4-3 ASSQDWTGGRYEQY
TRBD1 11 TRBJ1-2 TRBV6-5 ASSTTGGVGYT
TRBD2 14 TRBJ2-5 TRBV19 ASRHLAGSGQETQY
- 13 TRBJ2-3 TRBV28 ASSLTSRVTDTQY
TRBD1 12 TRBJ2-7 TRBV9 ASSFGTGGYEQY